The next 7 T cell receptor beta chains were all read from a single sample in a study of CD8 T cells in ankylosing spondylitis. From the 5' RACE reads, TCRdb called clonotypes with MiXCR, one entry per CDR3 protein. This sample has about 150,000 distinct CDR3 sequences, with more than 40% found just once. Sequencing was done on a sample of synovial fluid, either unsorted or a sorted T cell fraction (not recorded which). All receptors come from a male donor with ankylosing spondylitis.

The table lists this clonotype with a few counts. V is TRBV12-3 or TRBV12-4 and J is TRBJ1-1, with 8 bases lining up with TRBD1. V shed 3 bases, J shed 6 bases, and the junction held 6 bases outside the gene matches. The CDR3 is 14 amino acids. CDR3 in amino acids: CASSFGQGFPEAFF. CDR3 nucleotides: TGTGCCAGCAGTTTTGGACAGGGTTTCCCTGAAGCTTTCTTT.

This clonotype was seen many times. The chain has TRBV29-1 and TRBJ2-1; D might be TRBD1 (5 bases). Germline V gene sequence: CDR1 SQVTM, CDR2 ANQGSEA. There are 11 residues in the CDR3. Trimming pared 4 bases from V and 6 bases from J, leaving 7 bases between. The CDR3 here is CSVVQGNEQFF. In nucleotides, the CDR3 is TGCAGCGTTGTTCAGGGCAATGAGCAGTTCTTC.

This clonotype was detected many times. This sequence joins TRBV4-1 and TRBJ1-4; TRBD1 agrees at 7 bases. From germline, CDR1 is MGHRA and CDR2 YSYEKL. This CDR3 has 14 residues. J gave up 0 bases and V 8 bases, and 3 bases lay outside the gene matches. The CDR3 bases are TGCGCCAGCGGGACAGTTGCAACTAATGAAAAACTGTTTTTT. As protein: CASGTVATNEKLFF.

The chain has TRBV25-1 and TRBJ2-2; no firm D call. CDR3 size: 12 residues. V was cut by 5 bases and J by 6 bases, with 7 bases left in between. In germline, CDR1 is MGHDK, CDR2 SYGVNS. The CDR3 region is CASSIIPGELFF. The CDR3 nucleotides are TGTGCCAGCAGTATCATTCCCGGGGAGCTGTTTTTT.

V is TRBV6-2 or TRBV6-3 and J is TRBJ1-1; the match to TRBD1 covers 7 bases. The CDR3 runs 16 residues. The ends lost 6 bases at V and 0 bases at J; junction bases unmatched: 10. Looked up from germline, CDR1 is MNHEY and CDR2 is SVGEGT. The CDR3 is CASSFTRDSLNTEAFF. The CDR3 nucleotides read TGTGCCAGCAGCTTTACCCGGGACAGCCTGAACACTGAAGCTTTCTTT.

This clonotype has a handful of counts. The CDR3 here is CASIPEEAGPYEQYF. CDR3 sequence (DNA): TGTGCCAGCATCCCAGAAGAAGCGGGACCCTACGAGCAGTACTTC. This chain connects TRBV7-2 to TRBJ2-7, with 7 bases identical to TRBD2. Germline trimming cut 7 bases from V and 2 bases from J; bases unmatched to any gene: 11. The CDR3 has 15 residues. Germline CDR1 is SGHTA and CDR2 is FQGNSA.

The table lists this clonotype with a few counts. This chain uses TRBV11-2 with TRBJ2-5; 14 nucleotides match TRBD2. The J segment lost 0 bases and the V segment lost 6 bases, leaving 6 bases of the junction unmatched. Germline CDR1 and CDR2: SGHAT and FQNNGV. The CDR3 has 17 amino acids. The CDR3 region is CASSPGLAGGYQETQYF. As DNA, the CDR3 is TGTGCCAGCAGTCCTGGACTAGCGGGAGGTTACCAAGAGACCCAGTACTTC.